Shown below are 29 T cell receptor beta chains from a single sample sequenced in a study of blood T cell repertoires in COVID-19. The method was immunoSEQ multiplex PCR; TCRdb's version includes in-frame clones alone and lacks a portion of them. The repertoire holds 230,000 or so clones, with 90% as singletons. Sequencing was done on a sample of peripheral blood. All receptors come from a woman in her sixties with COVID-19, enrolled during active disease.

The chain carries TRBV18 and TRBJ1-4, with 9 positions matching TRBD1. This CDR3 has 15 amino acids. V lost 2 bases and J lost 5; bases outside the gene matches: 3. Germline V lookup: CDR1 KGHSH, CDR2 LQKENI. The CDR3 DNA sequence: TGTGCCAGCTCACCAGGGGACAGGGAAAATGAAAAACTGTTTTTT. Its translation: CASSPGDRENEKLFF.

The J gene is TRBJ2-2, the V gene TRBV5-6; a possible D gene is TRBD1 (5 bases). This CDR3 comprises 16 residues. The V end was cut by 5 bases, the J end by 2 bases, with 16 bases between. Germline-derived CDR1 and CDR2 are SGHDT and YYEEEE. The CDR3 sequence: CASSVGQPINTGELFF. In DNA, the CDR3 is TGTGCCAGCAGTGTGGGGCAGCCTATTAACACCGGGGAGCTGTTTTTT.

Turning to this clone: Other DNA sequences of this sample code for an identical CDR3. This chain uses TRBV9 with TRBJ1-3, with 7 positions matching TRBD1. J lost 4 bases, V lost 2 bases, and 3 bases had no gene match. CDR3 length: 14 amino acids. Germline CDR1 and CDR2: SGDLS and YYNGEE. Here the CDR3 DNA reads TGTGCCAGCAGCGTTACAGGGGCCGGAAACACCATATATTTT. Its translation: CASSVTGAGNTIYF.

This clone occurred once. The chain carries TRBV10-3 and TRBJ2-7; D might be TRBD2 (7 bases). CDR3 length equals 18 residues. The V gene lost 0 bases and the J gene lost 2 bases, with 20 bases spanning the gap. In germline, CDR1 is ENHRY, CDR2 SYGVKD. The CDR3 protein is CAISESRGRGGQAYEQYF. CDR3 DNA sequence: TGTGCCATCAGTGAGTCTCGGGGGCGCGGGGGCCAGGCCTACGAGCAGTACTTC.

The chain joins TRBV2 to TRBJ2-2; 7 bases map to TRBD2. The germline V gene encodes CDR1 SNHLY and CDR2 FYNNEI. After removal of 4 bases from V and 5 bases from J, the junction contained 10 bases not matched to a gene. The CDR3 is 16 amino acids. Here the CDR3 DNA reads TGTGCCAGCAGTGTGTTAACGGCGGGAGTTACCGGGGAGCTGTTTTTT. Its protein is CASSVLTAGVTGELFF.

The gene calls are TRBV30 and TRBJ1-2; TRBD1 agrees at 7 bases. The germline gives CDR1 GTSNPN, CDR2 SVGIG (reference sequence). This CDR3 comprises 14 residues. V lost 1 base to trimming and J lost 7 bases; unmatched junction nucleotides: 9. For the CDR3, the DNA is TGTGCCTGGAGTGCCTTCCGACAGGGAAGTGGCTACACCTTC. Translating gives CAWSAFRQGSGYTF. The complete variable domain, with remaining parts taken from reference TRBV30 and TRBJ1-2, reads SQTIHQWPATLVQPVGSPLSLECTVEGTSNPNLYWYRQAAGRGLQLLFYSVGIGQISSEVPQNLSASRPQDRQFILSSKKLLLSDSGFYLCAWSAFRQGSGYTFGSGTRLTVV.

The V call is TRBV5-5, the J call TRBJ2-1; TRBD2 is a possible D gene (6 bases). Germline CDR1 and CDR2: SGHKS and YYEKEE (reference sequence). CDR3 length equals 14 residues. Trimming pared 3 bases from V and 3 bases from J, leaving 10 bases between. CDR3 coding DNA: TGTGCCAGCAGCTGGCGGGATATCTACAATGAGCAGTTCTTC. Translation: CASSWRDIYNEQFF.

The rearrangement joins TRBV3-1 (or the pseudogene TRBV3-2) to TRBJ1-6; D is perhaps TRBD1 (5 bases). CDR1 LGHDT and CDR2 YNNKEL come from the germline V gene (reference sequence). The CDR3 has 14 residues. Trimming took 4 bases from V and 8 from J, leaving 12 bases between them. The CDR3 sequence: CASSPRGGDSPLHF. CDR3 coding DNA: TGTGCCAGCAGCCCTAGGGGAGGGGATTCACCCCTCCACTTT.

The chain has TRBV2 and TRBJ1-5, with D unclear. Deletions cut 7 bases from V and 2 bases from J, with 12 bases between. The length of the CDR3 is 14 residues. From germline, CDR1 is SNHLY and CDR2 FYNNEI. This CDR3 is CASNLNGGNQPQHF. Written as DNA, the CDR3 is TGTGCCAGCAACCTCAACGGGGGCAATCAGCCCCAGCATTTT.

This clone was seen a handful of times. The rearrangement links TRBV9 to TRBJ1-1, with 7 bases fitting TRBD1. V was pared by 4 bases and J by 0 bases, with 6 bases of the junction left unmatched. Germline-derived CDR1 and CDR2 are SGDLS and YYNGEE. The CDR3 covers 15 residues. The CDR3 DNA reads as TGTGCCAGCAGCCACCCCCAGGGGGTGAACACTGAAGCTTTCTTT. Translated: CASSHPQGVNTEAFF.

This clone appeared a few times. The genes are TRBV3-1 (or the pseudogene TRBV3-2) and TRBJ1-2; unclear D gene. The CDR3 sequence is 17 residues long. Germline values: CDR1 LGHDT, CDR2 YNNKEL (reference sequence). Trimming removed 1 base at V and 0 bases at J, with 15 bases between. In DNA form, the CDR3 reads TGTGCCAGCAGCCAAGGTCCCGGGGAGTCCGCTAACTATGGCTACACCTTC. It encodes CASSQGPGESANYGYTF.

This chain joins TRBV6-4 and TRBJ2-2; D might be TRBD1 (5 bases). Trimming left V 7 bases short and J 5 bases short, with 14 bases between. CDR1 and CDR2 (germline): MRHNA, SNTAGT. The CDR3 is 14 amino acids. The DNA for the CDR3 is TGTGCCAGCATCACTACAGGAGTAACCGGGGAGCTGTTTTTT. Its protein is CASITTGVTGELFF.

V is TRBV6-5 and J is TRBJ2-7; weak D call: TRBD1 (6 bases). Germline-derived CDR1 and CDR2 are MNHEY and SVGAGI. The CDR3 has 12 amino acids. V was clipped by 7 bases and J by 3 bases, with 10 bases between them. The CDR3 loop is CASNLDSYEQYF. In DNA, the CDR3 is TGTGCCAGCAACCTGGACAGCTACGAGCAGTACTTC.

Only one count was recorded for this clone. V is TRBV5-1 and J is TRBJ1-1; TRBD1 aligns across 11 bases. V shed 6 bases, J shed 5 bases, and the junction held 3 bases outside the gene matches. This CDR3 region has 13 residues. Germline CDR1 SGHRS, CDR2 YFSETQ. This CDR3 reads CASKGQGVTEAFF. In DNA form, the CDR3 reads TGCGCCAGCAAGGGACAGGGGGTTACTGAAGCTTTCTTT.

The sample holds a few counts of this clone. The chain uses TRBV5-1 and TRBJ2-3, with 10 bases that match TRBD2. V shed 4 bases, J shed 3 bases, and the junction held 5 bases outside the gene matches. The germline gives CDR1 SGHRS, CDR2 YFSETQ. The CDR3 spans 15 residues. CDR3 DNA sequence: TGCGCCAGCAGCATCGGGACTAGCGTTACAGATACGCAGTATTTT. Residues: CASSIGTSVTDTQYF.

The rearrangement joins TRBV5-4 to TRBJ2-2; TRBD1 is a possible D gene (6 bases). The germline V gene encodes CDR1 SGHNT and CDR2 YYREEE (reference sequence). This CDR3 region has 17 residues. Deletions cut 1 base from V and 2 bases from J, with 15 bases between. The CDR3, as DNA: TGTGCCAGCAGCTTGCGTAACCAGGGGTCAAACACCGGGGAGCTGTTTTTT. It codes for CASSLRNQGSNTGELFF.

The CDR3 DNA sequence: TGTGCCAGCTCACCAGCGGGGATCTGGAACACCGGGGAGCTGTTTTTT. This gives the protein CASSPAGIWNTGELFF. V and J are TRBV18 and TRBJ2-2; a possible D gene is TRBD2 (6 bases). Germline assignment: CDR1 KGHSH and CDR2 LQKENI. V dropped 2 bases and J dropped 1 base, with 11 bases sitting between them. The CDR3 is 16 amino acids.

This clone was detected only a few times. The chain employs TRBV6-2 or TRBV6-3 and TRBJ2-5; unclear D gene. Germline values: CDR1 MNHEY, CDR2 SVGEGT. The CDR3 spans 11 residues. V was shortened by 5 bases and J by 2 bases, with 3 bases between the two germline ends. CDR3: CASSPQETQYF. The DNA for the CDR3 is TGTGCCAGCAGTCCACAAGAGACCCAGTACTTC.

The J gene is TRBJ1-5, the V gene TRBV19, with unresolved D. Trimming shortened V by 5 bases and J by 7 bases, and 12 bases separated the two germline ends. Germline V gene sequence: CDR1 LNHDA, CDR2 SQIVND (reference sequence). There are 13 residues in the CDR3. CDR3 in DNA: TGTGCCAGTAGTCCGAGATCCGAGCAGCCCCAGCATTTT. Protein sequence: CASSPRSEQPQHF.

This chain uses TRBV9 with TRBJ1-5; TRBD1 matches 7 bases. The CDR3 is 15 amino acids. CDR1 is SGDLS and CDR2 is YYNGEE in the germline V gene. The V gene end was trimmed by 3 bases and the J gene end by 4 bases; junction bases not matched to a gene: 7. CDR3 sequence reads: CASSANTGANQPQHF. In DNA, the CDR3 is TGTGCCAGCAGCGCCAATACAGGGGCAAATCAGCCCCAGCATTTT.

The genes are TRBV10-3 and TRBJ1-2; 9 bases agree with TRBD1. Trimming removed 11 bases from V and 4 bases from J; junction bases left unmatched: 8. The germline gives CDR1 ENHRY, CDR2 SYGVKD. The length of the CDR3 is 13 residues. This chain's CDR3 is CAHRDRDFYGYTF. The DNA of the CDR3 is TGTGCCCACCGGGACAGGGACTTCTATGGCTACACCTTC.

CDR3: CASSEIPRGTDTQYF. CDR3 DNA: TGTGCCAGCAGCGAGATTCCCCGGGGCACAGATACGCAGTATTTT. The V and J genes are TRBV9 and TRBJ2-3; D gene ambiguous. Deletions cut 3 bases from V and 1 base from J, with 12 bases between. CDR1 is SGDLS and CDR2 is YYNGEE in the germline V gene. This CDR3 spans 15 amino acids.

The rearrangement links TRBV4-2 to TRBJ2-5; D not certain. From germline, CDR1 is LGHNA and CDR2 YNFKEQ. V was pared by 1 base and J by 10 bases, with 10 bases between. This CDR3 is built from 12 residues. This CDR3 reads CASSQGAADQYF. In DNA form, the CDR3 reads TGTGCCAGCAGCCAAGGAGCTGCGGACCAGTACTTC.

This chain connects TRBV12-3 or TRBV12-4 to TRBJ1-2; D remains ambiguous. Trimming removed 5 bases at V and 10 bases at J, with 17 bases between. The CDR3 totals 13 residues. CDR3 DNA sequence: TGTGCCAGCAGTCCCCTCCAGCGGCAGCACTACACCTTC. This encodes CASSPLQRQHYTF.

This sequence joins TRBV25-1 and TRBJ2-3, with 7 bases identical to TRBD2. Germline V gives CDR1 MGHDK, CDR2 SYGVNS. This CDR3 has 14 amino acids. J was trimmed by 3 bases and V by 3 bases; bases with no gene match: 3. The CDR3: CASSEGGGTDTQYF. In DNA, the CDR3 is TGTGCCAGCAGTGAGGGGGGGGGAACAGATACGCAGTATTTT. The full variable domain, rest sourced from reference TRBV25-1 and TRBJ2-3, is EADIYQTPRYLVIGTGKKITLECSQTMGHDKMYWYQQDPGMELHLIHYSYGVNSTEKGDLSSESTVSRIRTEHFPLTLESARPSHTSQYLCASSEGGGTDTQYFGPGTRLTVL.

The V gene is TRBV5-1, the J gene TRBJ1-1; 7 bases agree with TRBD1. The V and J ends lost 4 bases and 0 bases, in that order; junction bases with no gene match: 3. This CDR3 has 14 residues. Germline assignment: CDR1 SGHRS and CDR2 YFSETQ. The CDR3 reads CASSRGQMNTEAFF. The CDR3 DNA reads TGCGCCAGCAGCAGGGGACAGATGAACACTGAAGCTTTCTTT.

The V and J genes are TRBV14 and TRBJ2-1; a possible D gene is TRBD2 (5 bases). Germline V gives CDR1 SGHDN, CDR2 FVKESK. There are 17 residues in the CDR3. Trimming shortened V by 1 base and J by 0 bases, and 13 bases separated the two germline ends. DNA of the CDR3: TGTGCCAGCAGCCAAGGTGCAGGACTGACCTCCTACAATGAGCAGTTCTTC. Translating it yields CASSQGAGLTSYNEQFF. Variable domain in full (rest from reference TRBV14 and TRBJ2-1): EAGVTQFPSHSVIEKGQTVTLRCDPISGHDNLYWYRRVMGKEIKFLLHFVKESKQDESGMPNNRFLAERTGGTYSTLKVQPAELEDSGVYFCASSQGAGLTSYNEQFFGPGTRLTVL.

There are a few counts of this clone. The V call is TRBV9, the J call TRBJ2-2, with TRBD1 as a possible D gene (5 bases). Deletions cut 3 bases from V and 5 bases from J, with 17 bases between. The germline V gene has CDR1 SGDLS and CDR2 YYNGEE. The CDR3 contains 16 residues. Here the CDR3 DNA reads TGTGCCAGCAGCGCAAAAGACCCGACAGTTACCGGGGAGCTGTTTTTT. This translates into CASSAKDPTVTGELFF.

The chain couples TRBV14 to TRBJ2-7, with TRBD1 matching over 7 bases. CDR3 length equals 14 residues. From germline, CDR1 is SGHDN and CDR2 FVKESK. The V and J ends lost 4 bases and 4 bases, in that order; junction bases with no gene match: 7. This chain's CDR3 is CASSRTGVAYEQYF. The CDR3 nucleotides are TGTGCCAGCAGCCGAACAGGGGTTGCTTACGAGCAGTACTTC. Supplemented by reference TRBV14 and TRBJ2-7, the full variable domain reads EAGVTQFPSHSVIEKGQTVTLRCDPISGHDNLYWYRRVMGKEIKFLLHFVKESKQDESGMPNNRFLAERTGGTYSTLKVQPAELEDSGVYFCASSRTGVAYEQYFGPGTRLTVT.